Shown below are 7 T cell receptor beta chains from a single sample sequenced in a study of blood T cell repertoires in COVID-19. Sequencing was performed with immunoSEQ multiplex PCR; in TCRdb, only in-frame clones are kept and a portion is missing. Here the sample spans some 400,000 clones, about nine tenths being singletons. The sequencing input was PBMCs or T cells enriched from blood (not recorded which). All receptors derive from a woman between 40 and 50 years old who had been exposed to COVID-19.

The chain is built from TRBV9 and TRBJ1-1, with unresolved D. The V end was cut by 0 bases, the J end by 4 bases, with 10 bases between. The CDR3 length is 14 residues. In germline, CDR1 is SGDLS, CDR2 YYNGEE. CDR3 nucleotide sequence: TGTGCCAGCAGCGTAGCTACCACGGGCACTGAAGCTTTCTTT. Protein product: CASSVATTGTEAFF.

In this sample, this clone turned up once. The chain links TRBV12-3 or TRBV12-4 to TRBJ1-4; D is undetermined. The V end was cut by 5 bases, the J end by 4 bases, with 5 bases between. This CDR3 has 12 residues. CDR3 loop: CASSTRNEKLFF. The CDR3 nucleotides read TGTGCCAGCAGTACTCGTAATGAAAAACTGTTTTTT.

The V and J genes are TRBV19 and TRBJ1-5, with 8 bases matching TRBD1. CDR1 is LNHDA and CDR2 is SQIVND in the germline V gene (reference sequence). The CDR3 consists of 17 residues. The trim removed 4 bases at V and 0 bases at J, leaving 8 bases unmatched. In DNA, the CDR3 is TGTGCCAGTAGTACCCAACAGGGGGAAGTTAGCAATCAGCCCCAGCATTTT. This encodes CASSTQQGEVSNQPQHF. Full variable domain (missing parts from reference TRBV19 and TRBJ1-5): DGGITQSPKYLFRKEGQNVTLSCEQNLNHDAMYWYRQDPGQGLRLIYYSQIVNDFQKGDIAEGYSVSREKKESFPLTVTSAQKNPTAFYLCASSTQQGEVSNQPQHFGDGTRLSIL.

This clone was counted at least ten times. J is TRBJ2-2 and V is TRBV29-1; TRBD2 might be the D (6 bases). V gave up 6 bases and J gave up 5 bases, with 10 bases separating them. From germline, CDR1 is SQVTM and CDR2 ANQGSEA. The CDR3 is 12 amino acids. CDR3: CSVGGWTGELFF. CDR3 bases: TGCAGCGTCGGAGGGTGGACCGGGGAGCTGTTTTTT.

This chain joins TRBV30 and TRBJ1-1, with 8 bases identical to TRBD1. V lost 3 bases, J lost 8 bases, and 8 bases stayed unmatched. Germline V gene data show CDR1 as GTSNPN and CDR2 as SVGIG (reference sequence). This CDR3 has 13 residues. CDR3 sequence reads: CAWRESRGQEAFF. The CDR3 nucleotides read TGTGCCTGGAGAGAGTCCAGGGGGCAGGAAGCTTTCTTT. The variable domain in full, completed from reference TRBV30 and TRBJ1-1, reads SQTIHQWPATLVQPVGSPLSLECTVEGTSNPNLYWYRQAAGRGLQLLFYSVGIGQISSEVPQNLSASRPQDRQFILSSKKLLLSDSGFYLCAWRESRGQEAFFGQGTRLTVV.

This chain links TRBV5-1 with TRBJ1-1, with 7 bases identical to TRBD1. With V trimmed by 0 bases and J by 0 bases, 8 bases remained unmatched. In germline, CDR1 is SGHRS, CDR2 YFSETQ. The CDR3 is 17 amino acids. For the CDR3, the DNA is TGCGCCAGCAGCTTGGGAGTAGTAGGGGGCGTGAACACTGAAGCTTTCTTT. This sequence encodes CASSLGVVGGVNTEAFF.

The J gene is TRBJ2-7, the V gene TRBV19; TRBD1 aligns across 8 bases. The CDR3 is made up of 14 amino acids. Germline V gene lookup returns CDR1 LNHDA and CDR2 SQIVND (reference sequence). With 4 bases clipped from V and 3 bases from J, the junction kept 5 bases outside the gene matches. The CDR3 nucleotides read TGTGCCAGTAGTACCGGACAGGGATTCTACGAGCAGTACTTC. It encodes CASSTGQGFYEQYF.